A single sample gave rise to the 10 T cell receptor beta chains below, sequenced in a study of beta chain features in type 1 diabetes. cDNA synthesis used the whole RNA isolate, giving expressed TCRB sequences. Some clones are missing from TCRdb's copy, which holds only in-frame ones; the method was immunoSEQ multiplex PCR. The sample shows around 360,000 clones, about 12% of them seen only once. Their antigen targets remain unknown. Study-level results: Type 1 diabetes patients showed a moderate but significant shortening of TCRB CDR3s in all four CD4+ subsets.

Sequences were obtained from naive CD4+ T cells from blood. The receptor set was obtained from a woman aged 18-29 years with type 1 diabetes.

The rearrangement uses TRBV18 and TRBJ1-1, with TRBD1 as a possible D gene (6 bases). The V and J ends lost 8 bases and 3 bases respectively, with 13 bases between them. Germline assignment: CDR1 KGHSH and CDR2 LQKENI. The CDR3 is made up of 13 amino acids. CDR3 nucleotide sequence: TGTGCCAGCCACCAAACAGGGTACACTGAAGCTTTCTTT. This translates into CASHQTGYTEAFF.

This clone came up a few times. The chain couples TRBV28 to TRBJ1-5; tentative D call: TRBD1 (5 bases). Trimming pared 5 bases from V and 3 bases from J, leaving 11 bases between. CDR3 size: 14 residues. CDR1 and CDR2 (germline): MDHEN, SYDVKM. CDR3 protein: CASSGSGLNQPQHF. The CDR3 DNA reads TGTGCCAGCAGTGGGTCAGGGCTCAATCAGCCCCAGCATTTT.

This clone occurred a few times. The chain couples TRBV27 to TRBJ2-3, with 8 bases that match TRBD2. Per germline, CDR1 MNHEY and CDR2 SMNVEV (reference sequence). The J segment lost 0 bases and the V segment lost 4 bases, leaving 12 bases of the junction unmatched. The CDR3 has 18 residues. Written as DNA, the CDR3 is TGTGCCAGCAGTTCCCGGACTAGCTCAGACCTTAGCACAGATACGCAGTATTTT. Translating it yields CASSSRTSSDLSTDTQYF.

The chain couples TRBV7-9 to TRBJ1-4; TRBD1 agrees at 9 bases. The germline gives CDR1 SEHNR, CDR2 FQNEAQ (reference sequence). The CDR3 is made up of 14 amino acids. J was trimmed by 8 bases and V by 5 bases; bases with no gene match: 6. CDR3 region: CASSITGTGEKLFF. For the CDR3, the DNA is TGTGCCAGCAGCATTACCGGGACAGGGGAAAAACTGTTTTTT.

CDR3 amino acids: CASSPDPTGFYGYTF. DNA for the CDR3: TGTGCCAGCAGCCCGGACCCTACAGGGTTCTATGGCTACACCTTC. The J gene is TRBJ1-2, the V gene TRBV5-4, with D possibly being TRBD1 (6 bases). Trimming cost V 4 bases and J 4 bases, with 17 bases left between them. Germline-derived CDR1 and CDR2 are SGHNT and YYREEE (reference sequence). CDR3 size: 15 residues.

The rearrangement uses TRBV7-2 and TRBJ2-1, with D unclear. V gave up 10 bases and J gave up 6 bases, with 10 bases separating them. CDR1 SGHTA and CDR2 FQGNSA come from the germline V gene. The CDR3 has 11 amino acids. CDR3 DNA: TGTGCCACGACCTGGAGCAATGAGCAGTTCTTC. This encodes CATTWSNEQFF.

For the CDR3, the DNA is TGTGCCTGCTCAGGGCTCGCGCGCAGCAATCAGCCCCAGCATTTT. Protein product: CACSGLARSNQPQHF. The chain joins TRBV30 to TRBJ1-5, with TRBD1 as a possible D gene (5 bases). CDR3 length: 15 residues. V was pared by 6 bases and J by 1 base, with 16 bases between. From germline, CDR1 is GTSNPN and CDR2 SVGIG (reference sequence).

This clone has a handful of counts. The V and J genes are TRBV11-2 and TRBJ2-4, with unresolved D. V was shortened by 5 bases and J by 4 bases, with 3 bases between the two germline ends. The CDR3 length is 11 residues. Per germline, CDR1 SGHAT and CDR2 FQNNGV. The CDR3 protein is CASSLKNIQYF. CDR3 coding DNA: TGTGCCAGCAGCCTAAAAAACATTCAGTACTTC.

This clone was seen more than once but under ten times. The genes are TRBV4-3 and TRBJ2-5; 9 bases line up with TRBD2. From germline, CDR1 is LGHNA and CDR2 YSLEER. J gave up 4 bases and V 3 bases, and 3 bases lay outside the gene matches. CDR3 size: 14 residues. The CDR3 spells CASSQGLARETQYF. CDR3 nucleotides: TGCGCCAGCAGCCAGGGACTAGCTCGAGAGACCCAGTACTTC.

This clone was seen more than once but under ten times. As DNA, the CDR3 is TGCAGCGTTGAAATGCGACTAGCACAAGAGACCCAGTACTTC. Its protein is CSVEMRLAQETQYF. The chain carries TRBV29-1 and TRBJ2-5; TRBD2 aligns across 7 bases. Germline values: CDR1 SQVTM, CDR2 ANQGSEA. V was clipped by 2 bases and J by 2 bases; unmatched bases: 5. CDR3 length equals 14 residues.